This TCR beta chain was recorded in a study of a mutant IDH1 vaccine in newly diagnosed glioma. Study at large: Across weeks 1, 3, 5, 7, 11, 15, 19 and 23, patients received a vaccination each time, eight in all. Treated patients were about 60% male, about 38% female, mean age 40.4 years. Commencement of vaccination occurred 4-6 weeks following radiotherapy alone, or concurrently with temozolomide cycles.

General study points: Pseudoprogression appeared unlinked to shifts in leading peripheral T cell clonotypes.

Time point reported: week 23, last vaccination. The content of each vaccine dose was 300 ug of mutant IDH1 20-mer peptide, and topical imiquimod accompanied it. Germline CDR1 is SGDLS and CDR2 is YYNGEE. The CDR3 contains 15 residues. V dropped 3 bases and J dropped 10 bases, with 22 bases sitting between them. This clone has just a few counts. Its antigen is as yet unknown. The assay was immunoSEQ multiplex PCR, and TCRdb's table has in-frame clones only and misses some. The data contain around 60,000 clones, 70% to 90% of them seen just once; the ten biggest clones take up less than 5%. Sequenced material: PBMCs, taken from a glioma patient whose treatment included an IDH1 peptide vaccine. The receptor comes from a man aged 30 to 45 with glioma. The V gene is TRBV9, the J gene TRBJ1-1, with TRBD1 as a possible D gene (6 bases). Here the CDR3 reads CASSASDSPSYAAFF. DNA for the CDR3: TGTGCCAGCAGCGCCTCGGACAGCCCCAGTTATGCAGCTTTCTTT.